Shown below are 20 T cell receptor beta chains from a single sample sequenced in a study of OX40 agonist ivuxolimab in advanced cancers. Here immunoSEQ multiplex PCR was the method, and the copy in TCRdb shows in-frame clones only, minus some. Of approximately 100,000 clones listed, about 85% were seen once; the top ten hold 3.5% to 4%. This material consisted of CD4+ or CD8+ T cells sorted from blood, taken in a trial of the OX40 agonist ivuxolimab. The origin of the receptors is an adult with an advanced solid tumor such as melanoma, head and neck, liver or kidney cancer.

This clone was picked up one time. J is TRBJ2-7 and V is TRBV7-9, with unresolved D. Per germline, CDR1 SEHNR and CDR2 FQNEAQ (reference sequence). The germline V and J ends were trimmed by 1 base and 5 bases, with 15 bases remaining between them. This CDR3 is built from 15 residues. CDR3 region: CASSLEGNTYHEQYF. The CDR3 DNA reads TGTGCCAGCAGCTTAGAAGGGAATACCTATCACGAGCAGTACTTC.

This clone was observed a single time. The same CDR3 also results from other DNA sequences found in this sample. This rearrangement joins TRBV28 to TRBJ2-7; 7 bases align to TRBD2. The J segment lost 4 bases and the V segment lost 3 bases, leaving 6 bases of the junction unmatched. Germline V gene sequence: CDR1 MDHEN, CDR2 SYDVKM. This CDR3 has 14 amino acids. The CDR3 coding sequence is TGTGCCAGCAGTTTGGGAGGGCTGGGGTACGAGCAGTACTTC. Translating it yields CASSLGGLGYEQYF.

The V gene is TRBV15, the J gene TRBJ2-1; a weak D match, TRBD2 (6 bases). The CDR3 is made up of 12 amino acids. V gave up 5 bases and J gave up 9 bases, with 11 bases separating them. Germline V gene data show CDR1 as LNHNV and CDR2 as YYDKDF (reference sequence). Written as DNA, the CDR3 is TGTGCCACCAGCGGGGGGACCGGTGAGCAGTTCTTC. Translating it yields CATSGGTGEQFF.

This chain joins TRBV4-2 and TRBJ1-1; tentative D call: TRBD1 (5 bases). V was clipped by 0 bases and J by 0 bases, with 23 bases between them. The V gene's germline CDR1 is LGHNA and CDR2 YNFKEQ. There are 20 residues in the CDR3. The CDR3 DNA reads as TGTGCCAGCAGCCAAGATCTGAGTATTGGTGGCGGGGCACTGAACACTGAAGCTTTCTTT. Translation: CASSQDLSIGGGALNTEAFF.

DNA for the CDR3: TGCGCCAGCAGCCAACTCTTAATACTAGCGGGAGGCCGAGATACGCAGTATTTT. Its protein product is CASSQLLILAGGRDTQYF. The chain employs TRBV4-1 and TRBJ2-3; 12 bases align to TRBD2. This CDR3 has 18 residues. Germline V gene data show CDR1 as MGHRA and CDR2 as YSYEKL. With 2 bases clipped from V and 5 bases from J, the junction kept 11 bases outside the gene matches.

The chain uses TRBV5-4 and TRBJ2-1; TRBD1 or TRBD2 may be the D gene (6 bases each). Germline CDR1 SGHNT, CDR2 YYREEE (reference sequence). The germline V and J ends were trimmed by 2 bases and 8 bases, with 17 bases remaining between them. The CDR3 totals 15 residues. The DNA of the CDR3 is TGTGCCAGCAGCTTAGGACAGACTAGTTTCGATGAGCAGTTCTTC. This sequence encodes CASSLGQTSFDEQFF.

The gene calls are TRBV7-9 and TRBJ2-7; a weak D match, TRBD2 (7 bases). Germline V gene data show CDR1 as SEHNR and CDR2 as FQNEAQ (reference sequence). The ends were cut back, 5 bases at V and 2 bases at J, with 16 bases in the middle. The CDR3 runs 15 residues. The DNA for the CDR3 is TGTGCCAGCAGCGTAACAGGGAGGGGACCCTACGAGCAGTACTTC. This codes for CASSVTGRGPYEQYF. Using reference TRBV7-9 and TRBJ2-7 for the parts outside the CDR3, the full variable domain is DTGVSQNPRHKITKRGQNVTFRCDPISEHNRLYWYRQTLGQGPEFLTYFQNEAQLEKSRLLSDRFSAERPKGSFSTLEIQRTEQGDSAMYLCASSVTGRGPYEQYFGPGTRLTVT.

This clone has only one observation. The chain recombines TRBV5-6 with TRBJ2-3; D unresolved. V gave up 4 bases and J gave up 7 bases, with 10 bases separating them. The germline V gene has CDR1 SGHDT and CDR2 YYEEEE. The CDR3 is 12 residues long. CDR3 region: CASSQQTYTQYF. DNA of the CDR3: TGTGCCAGCAGCCAGCAGACTTATACGCAGTATTTT.

The gene calls are TRBV19 and TRBJ2-5; D ambiguous. The CDR3 loop spans 13 amino acids. Germline values: CDR1 LNHDA, CDR2 SQIVND (reference sequence). The ends were cut back, 4 bases at V and 4 bases at J, with 10 bases in the middle. CDR3 amino acids: CASSTARLETQYF. The CDR3 DNA follows: TGTGCCAGTAGTACGGCCAGATTAGAGACCCAGTACTTC.

This clone was picked up one time. The chain combines TRBV10-3 with TRBJ1-1; D might be TRBD1 (5 bases). This CDR3 contains 13 residues. Germline V CDR1 and CDR2: ENHRY, SYGVKD. Trimming removed 4 bases at V and 2 bases at J, with 8 bases between. Written as DNA, the CDR3 is TGTGCCATCAGTGCGGACATTAACACTGAAGCTTTCTTT. It encodes CAISADINTEAFF.

The gene calls are TRBV15 and TRBJ2-1; TRBD1 matches at 10 bases. The CDR3 has 14 residues. CDR1 LNHNV and CDR2 YYDKDF come from the germline V gene (reference sequence). Losses at the gene ends were 7 bases for V and 7 bases for J; bases not matched to a gene: 7. This CDR3 reads CATTRDRGGNEQFF. In DNA form, the CDR3 reads TGTGCCACCACCCGGGACAGGGGAGGAAATGAGCAGTTCTTC.

The J gene is TRBJ1-4, the V gene TRBV19; D gene uncertain. Germline CDR1 is LNHDA and CDR2 is SQIVND (reference sequence). This CDR3 is built from 12 residues. V shed 8 bases and J shed 8 bases, with 12 bases lying between them. CDR3 sequence: CASGTRNEKLFF. The CDR3 DNA reads TGTGCCAGTGGCACTAGGAACGAAAAACTGTTTTTT.

This clone was detected only once. This chain links TRBV19 with TRBJ1-5; no firm D call. This CDR3 has 14 residues. V lost 7 bases and J lost 4, with 14 bases in between. Germline CDR1 reads LNHDA; CDR2 reads SQIVND (reference sequence). CDR3 sequence (DNA): TGTGCCAGTAAGGCGGGGTTAGGTAATCAGCCCCAGCATTTT. As protein: CASKAGLGNQPQHF.

The chain has TRBV5-6 and TRBJ2-7; 10 bases are a match to TRBD1. The V and J ends lost 3 bases and 3 bases, in that order; junction bases with no gene match: 3. The CDR3 covers 14 residues. Germline CDR1 SGHDT, CDR2 YYEEEE. The CDR3 is CASSSGQGNYEQYF. The DNA for the CDR3 is TGTGCCAGCAGCTCGGGACAGGGGAACTACGAGCAGTACTTC.

The CDR3 coding sequence is TGTGCCAGCAGCAGACTAGCGGGAGGGCCAGAGACCCAGTACTTC. Translated: CASSRLAGGPETQYF. The gene calls are TRBV5-6 and TRBJ2-5; 14 nucleotides align to TRBD2. The germline V gene encodes CDR1 SGHDT and CDR2 YYEEEE. V was clipped by 4 bases and J by 4 bases; unmatched bases: 3. The CDR3 contains 15 residues.

The gene calls are TRBV25-1 and TRBJ2-7; TRBD2 might be the D (6 bases). The length of the CDR3 is 13 residues. Germline assignment: CDR1 MGHDK and CDR2 SYGVNS. Trimming left V 5 bases short and J 7 bases short, with 15 bases between. CDR3 nucleotides: TGTGCCAGCAGTCGGTCCCCGGGGAGGGAGCAGTACTTC. It specifies CASSRSPGREQYF.

This chain connects TRBV6-6 to TRBJ2-5, with D possibly TRBD2 on 5 matching bases. Deletions cut 6 bases from V and 4 bases from J, with 18 bases between. This CDR3 contains 15 residues. The germline V gene encodes CDR1 MNHNY and CDR2 SVGAGI (reference sequence). CDR3 loop: CASSRPGGGGETQYF. The DNA of the CDR3 is TGTGCCAGCAGCAGACCAGGAGGAGGCGGAGAGACCCAGTACTTC.

This sequence joins TRBV29-1 and TRBJ2-1; TRBD2 is a possible D gene (6 bases). The germline V and J ends were trimmed by 2 bases and 7 bases, with 18 bases remaining between them. Germline V gene data show CDR1 as SQVTM and CDR2 as ANQGSEA. The CDR3 spans 15 residues. CDR3 DNA: TGCAGCGTTGAAAAGTACCGGGAGATTGGGAATGAGCAGTTCTTC. Protein: CSVEKYREIGNEQFF.

The V and J genes are TRBV2 and TRBJ2-5; 7 bases are shared with TRBD2. Germline CDR1 and CDR2: SNHLY and FYNNEI. There are 11 residues in the CDR3. V trimming: 8 bases; J trimming: 6 bases; junction bases outside the gene matches: 3. The chain's CDR3 is CASGREQTQYF. CDR3 DNA: TGTGCCAGCGGGCGGGAGCAGACCCAGTACTTC.

Here the CDR3 DNA reads TGTGCCAGCAGCCGAAAGATAGCGGGAGTCGGTAGAGATACGCAGTATTTT. Amino acid sequence: CASSRKIAGVGRDTQYF. The chain combines TRBV28 with TRBJ2-3; 9 bases map to TRBD2. Trimming cost V 6 bases and J 5 bases; bases outside gene matches: 15. Germline assignment: CDR1 MDHEN and CDR2 SYDVKM. The CDR3 runs to 17 residues.